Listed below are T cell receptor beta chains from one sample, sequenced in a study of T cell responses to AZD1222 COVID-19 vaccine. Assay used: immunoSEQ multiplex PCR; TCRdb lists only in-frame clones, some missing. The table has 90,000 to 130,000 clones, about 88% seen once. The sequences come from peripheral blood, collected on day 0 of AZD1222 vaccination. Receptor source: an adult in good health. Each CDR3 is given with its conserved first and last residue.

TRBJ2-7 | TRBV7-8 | CASSLAAGGSIYEQYF
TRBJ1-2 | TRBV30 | CAWGVSGGRRSGYTF
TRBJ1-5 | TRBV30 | CAWSLRVGQPQHF
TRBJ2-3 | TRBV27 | CASTQTSGETDTQYF
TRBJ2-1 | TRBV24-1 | CATGSRDRRLDEQFF
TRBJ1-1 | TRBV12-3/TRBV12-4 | CASSLAGQGEAFF
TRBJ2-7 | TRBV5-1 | CASSLATGNYEQYF
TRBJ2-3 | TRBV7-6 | CASKGLAGDTDTQYF
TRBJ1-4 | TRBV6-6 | CASRTASEGSKLFF
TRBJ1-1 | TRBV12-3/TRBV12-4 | CASSLGGEAFF
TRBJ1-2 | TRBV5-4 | CASSTPDGTVYGYTF
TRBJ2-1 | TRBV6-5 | CASSYGASKNEQFF
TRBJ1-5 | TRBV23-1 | CASRLTGSLDNQPQHF
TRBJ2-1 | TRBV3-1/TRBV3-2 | CASSHAAYNEQFF
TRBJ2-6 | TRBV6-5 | CASSPDRAGANVLTF
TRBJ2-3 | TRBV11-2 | CASSAPVTITRTDTQYF
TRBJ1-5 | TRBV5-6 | CASSLGPGRDQPQHF
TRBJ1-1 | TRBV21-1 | CAILSTLPRQGARSTEAFF
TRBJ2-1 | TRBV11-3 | CASSLAGQNNEQFF
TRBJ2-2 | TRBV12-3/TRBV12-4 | CASSLRATGELFF
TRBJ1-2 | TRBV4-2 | CASSQDLPGQIYGYTF
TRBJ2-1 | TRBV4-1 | CASSQGGGGGNEQFF
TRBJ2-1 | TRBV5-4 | CASSFNRDLYNEQFF
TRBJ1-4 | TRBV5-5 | CASSLFVNEKLFF
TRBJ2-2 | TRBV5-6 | CASSLLGQGVSGELFF
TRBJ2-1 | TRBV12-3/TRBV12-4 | CASSLREGGEQFF
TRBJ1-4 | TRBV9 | CASSRTGGEKLFF
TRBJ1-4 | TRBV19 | CASSIPSGATNEKLFF
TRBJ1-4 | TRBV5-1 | CASSFHLTEPATNEKLFF